The 9 T cell receptor beta chains listed next were all sequenced from one sample in a study of T-cell reconstitution after alpha-beta-depleted transplantation in children. This sample's TCRbeta library carried unique molecular identifier barcodes. TCRdb passed the PCR reads through MiXCR, listing each CDR3 protein once. The sample gives 65,000 to 85,000 distinct CDR3 sequences, under 13% of which show up once; around 14% is in the top ten. The sample in question was PBMCs, obtained before TCRalphabeta/CD19-depleted stem cell transplant. The receptors shown here come from a boy aged 10-17 years with acute myeloid leukemia, due to receive a stem cell transplant.

In its sample, this clonotype was seen many times. J is TRBJ2-1 and V is TRBV10-3; D perhaps matches TRBD1 (6 bases). The V and J ends lost 3 bases and 3 bases respectively, with 15 bases between them. The CDR3 sequence is 16 residues long. CDR1 is ENHRY and CDR2 is SYGVKD in the germline V gene. CDR3 residues: CAISESYGQFYNEQFF. CDR3 DNA sequence: TGTGCCATCAGTGAATCGTACGGACAGTTCTACAATGAGCAGTTCTTC.

This clonotype was seen many times. The J gene is TRBJ2-1, the V gene TRBV20-1, with TRBD2 matching over 12 bases. With V trimmed by 1 base and J by 7 bases, 14 bases remained unmatched. The CDR3 has 18 amino acids. The V gene's germline CDR1 is DFQATT and CDR2 SNEGSKA (reference sequence). The CDR3 DNA reads as TGCAGTGCTAGAGGGGAGGGGGCGACTAGCGGGAGACGAAATGAGCAGTTCTTC. Translation gives CSARGEGATSGRRNEQFF.

There are many counts of this clonotype. The CDR3 region has the DNA TGTGCCAGCAGTTCGGGACTCTGGAACCACTATGGCTACACCTTC. Protein product: CASSSGLWNHYGYTF. The genes are TRBV6-5 and TRBJ1-2; D might be TRBD1 (5 bases). The germline V and J ends were trimmed by 4 bases and 3 bases, with 15 bases remaining between them. CDR3 length: 15 residues. CDR1 MNHEY and CDR2 SVGAGI come from the germline V gene.

This clonotype was picked up many times. The chain combines TRBV27 with TRBJ2-5; tentative D call: TRBD1 (6 bases). Germline CDR1 MNHEY, CDR2 SMNVEV (reference sequence). V dropped 6 bases and J dropped 4 bases, with 21 bases sitting between them. The CDR3 totals 16 residues. The CDR3 nucleotides read TGTGCCAGCAGAATAGGGGGAAATAGGAGGCGAGAGACCCAGTACTTC. This codes for CASRIGGNRRRETQYF.

The table lists this clonotype with many counts. The rearrangement uses TRBV28 and TRBJ1-2, with 7 positions matching TRBD1. CDR3 length equals 14 residues. Germline trimming cut 4 bases from V and 2 bases from J; bases unmatched to any gene: 4. CDR1 and CDR2 (germline): MDHEN, SYDVKM. The CDR3 sequence is CASSSSGGNYGYTF. CDR3 sequence (DNA): TGTGCCAGCAGTTCTTCAGGGGGAAACTATGGCTACACCTTC.

This clonotype was found many times. The chain links TRBV13 to TRBJ2-3; D unclear. The CDR3 has 13 amino acids. Trimming removed 5 bases at V and 0 bases at J, with 6 bases between. Germline V gene lookup returns CDR1 PRHDT and CDR2 FYEKMQ (reference sequence). The CDR3 DNA reads TGTGCCAGCAGCCCACCTAGCACAGATACGCAGTATTTT. It codes for CASSPPSTDTQYF.

In its sample, this clonotype was seen many times. V gene TRBV6-5 combines with J gene TRBJ1-2; the D gene is possibly TRBD1 (5 bases). The germline CDR1 and CDR2 sequences are MNHEY and SVGAGI. Trimming cost V 5 bases and J 5 bases, with 24 bases left between them. The CDR3 totals 17 residues. The CDR3 region has the DNA TGTGCCAGCAGTACAGGTGCAGCGGGACCCTACCCTTATGGCTACACCTTC. It codes for CASSTGAAGPYPYGYTF.

Remarks on this clonotype: A much larger clone differs from this one at a single base, so this may be a read error. For the CDR3, the DNA is TGTGCCAGCAGTCCCGGGTCAGGGTTGCAAGAGACCCAGTACTTC. Encoded protein: CASSPGSGLQETQYF. This chain joins TRBV6-1 and TRBJ2-5; TRBD1 is a possible D gene (5 bases). Per germline, CDR1 MNHNS and CDR2 SASEGT. Trimming pared 5 bases from V and 2 bases from J, leaving 15 bases between. CDR3 length: 15 amino acids.

This clonotype was detected many times. This chain connects TRBV12-3 or TRBV12-4 to TRBJ2-2, with 8 bases fitting TRBD2. This CDR3 comprises 16 residues. J lost 6 bases, V lost 10 bases, and 16 bases had no gene match. As DNA, the CDR3 is TGTGCCACCAAAAACGAGGTAGCGGGAATAGCCGGGGAGCTGTTTTTT. It is translated as CATKNEVAGIAGELFF.